This TCR beta chain was obtained from a study of T cell repertoires in cytomegalovirus infection (dated 2019 in TCRdb). With regard to the full study: The peptide stimulations were aimed at well-studied HLA-B-restricted epitopes as well as recently identified HLA-C-restricted CMV epitopes, whose presentation resists viral immunomodulation. Because public TCR beta signatures pointed to carriage of CMV infection together with the matching HLA type, the HLA type of each donor mattered for the analysis.

Turning to this clonotype: Its recognized antigen is unknown. Within one base of it there is no much larger clone, and no base qualities were kept.

Summary of the overall study and its limitations: The ex vivo response was dominated by HLA-C-restricted CMV-specific TCR beta clonotypes, and the single most frequent clonotype in two of eight donors was supplied by these HLA-C-restricted clonotypes. In both this cohort and an independent cohort of a few hundred donors, the cumulative frequency of public TCR beta family members distinguished carriers of CMV infection plus the relevant HLA type.

Instrument used: Illumina HiSeq 1500. TCRdb took the public reads, trimmed them with fastp at Q25, ran MiXCR for clone calling and kept in-frame beta chains. Merged by CDR3 protein, the rows form single entries marked with the most common genes and DNA. The sample includes a few hundred thousand distinct CDR3 sequences, with roughly 42% observed a single time. 48% of the sample is in the top ten clones. The CDR3 spans 15 residues, from the cysteine through the phenylalanine. Only the CDR3 part of the read is kept: 45 bases, read in frame from the first base. CDR1 and CDR2 were assigned from the germline V gene as SGHVS and FQNEAQ. V loses 5 bases of germline sequence and J loses 2 bases, and the interval between the two ends is 16 bases. Taken with the paper, the label for treatment or condition translates to: in vitro stimulation with specific CMV peptide epitopes to enrich CMV-specific T cells.

The origin of this receptor is a human donor in good health (CMV status not recorded). Some clones in this sample may be carry-over from other donors' samples. The chain employs TRBV7-8 and TRBJ2-7; matching of 5 bases hints at TRBD1 as the D gene. This material consisted of cultured PBMCs, taken from culture after CMV antigen stimulation. The encoded CDR3 is CASSPIQVLTYEQYF. The nucleotides read TGTGCCAGCAGCCCGATACAGGTTTTGACCTACGAGCAGTACTTC.